This T cell receptor (beta chain) was recovered during a study of blood T cell repertoires in COVID-19. How the authors handled the data: Estimates of nucleated cell counts were drawn from the amplification of reference gene primers. This table comes from immunoSEQ multiplex PCR, and its TCRdb copy is limited to in-frame clones, with some not included. The V and J calls and clone size are taken from that table; D and trimming were inferred from the DNA. The table has 95,000 to 130,000 clones, just under 85% seen once; the top ten hold 7% to 9.5%. With V trimmed by 6 bases and J by 1 base, 6 bases remained unmatched. CDR1 is LNHDA and CDR2 is SQIVND in the germline V gene (reference sequence). The CDR3 has 15 residues.

This TCR came from a man in his sixties or seventies with active or convalescent COVID-19. Sequenced: peripheral blood. The chain employs TRBV19 and TRBJ1-1; 9 positions agree with TRBD1. CDR3 nucleotides: TGTGCCAGTAGCACCGGACAGGGGCGGAACACTGAAGCTTTCTTT. It encodes CASSTGQGRNTEAFF.